These 21 T cell receptor beta chains were all obtained from the same sample, sequenced in a study of blood T cell repertoires in COVID-19. Produced via immunoSEQ multiplex PCR; TCRdb's table is partial and in-frame only. The sample holds a few hundred thousand clones, 88% seen once. The specimen sequenced was PBMCs or T cells enriched from blood (not recorded which). Source of these receptors: a woman aged 18-29 years who had recovered from COVID-19.

V is TRBV19 and J is TRBJ2-4; 7 nucleotides agree with TRBD1. J gave up 4 bases and V 2 bases, and 5 bases lay outside the gene matches. The CDR3 is made up of 15 amino acids. CDR1 LNHDA and CDR2 SQIVND come from the germline V gene (reference sequence). The CDR3: CASSIPRTGKNIQYF. CDR3 coding DNA: TGTGCCAGTAGTATACCCCGGACAGGAAAAAACATTCAGTACTTC.

The V call is TRBV29-1, the J call TRBJ1-2; 12 bases map to TRBD1. The J segment lost 4 bases and the V segment lost 6 bases, leaving 15 bases of the junction unmatched. CDR1 SQVTM and CDR2 ANQGSEA come from the germline V gene. The CDR3 sequence is 17 residues long. This chain's CDR3 is CSVHTPLGGQGAYGYTF. In nucleotides, the CDR3 is TGCAGCGTGCACACGCCTCTGGGGGGACAGGGGGCCTATGGCTACACCTTC.

The chain uses TRBV29-1 and TRBJ1-2; 9 nucleotides agree with TRBD1. Trimming at V came to 8 bases and at J to 7 bases, leaving 11 bases not matched to a gene. The length of the CDR3 is 13 residues. CDR1 is SQVTM and CDR2 is ANQGSEA in the germline V gene. The CDR3 sequence is CSTPPQGARGYTF. CDR3 sequence (DNA): TGCAGCACCCCGCCACAGGGGGCGCGTGGCTACACCTTC.

The chain links TRBV5-5 to TRBJ1-6; the match to TRBD1 covers 9 bases. The V and J ends lost 2 bases and 7 bases, in that order; junction bases with no gene match: 7. Germline CDR1 reads SGHKS; CDR2 reads YYEKEE (reference sequence). This CDR3 comprises 16 residues. Here the CDR3 DNA reads TGTGCCAGCAGCTTCGCGACAGGGGGAATAAATTCACCCCTCCACTTT. The encoded protein is CASSFATGGINSPLHF.

J is TRBJ2-7 and V is TRBV6-5, with D maybe TRBD2 (7 bases). The V end was cut by 0 bases, the J end by 2 bases, with 11 bases between. Germline V gene data show CDR1 as MNHEY and CDR2 as SVGAGI. The CDR3 contains 15 residues. CDR3 bases: TGTGCCAGCAGTTACTCGAGGGGGGGGCCCTACGAGCAGTACTTC. This gives the protein CASSYSRGGPYEQYF.

The V and J genes are TRBV18 and TRBJ1-1, with D uncertain. This CDR3 has 14 residues. Germline values: CDR1 KGHSH, CDR2 LQKENI. Trimming pared 8 bases from V and 1 base from J, leaving 14 bases between. The CDR3 here is CASHPLAGNTEAFF. For the CDR3, the DNA is TGTGCCAGCCACCCCTTGGCGGGGAACACTGAAGCTTTCTTT. Based on the CDR3 plus reference TRBV18 and TRBJ1-1, the full variable domain is NAGVMQNPRHLVRRRGQEARLRCSPMKGHSHVYWYRQLPEEGLKFMVYLQKENIIDESGMPKERFSAEFPKEGPSILRIQQVVRGDSAAYFCASHPLAGNTEAFFGQGTRLTVV.

This sequence joins TRBV19 and TRBJ2-2, with D possibly being TRBD2 (6 bases). In germline, CDR1 is LNHDA, CDR2 SQIVND (reference sequence). CDR3 size: 15 residues. The ends were cut back, 1 base at V and 4 bases at J, with 10 bases in the middle. The CDR3 DNA reads as TGTGCCAGTAGTATAGCGGGAGAGGGCACCGGGGAGCTGTTTTTT. It specifies CASSIAGEGTGELFF.

The chain recombines TRBV6-5 with TRBJ1-2; no clear D gene. Germline values: CDR1 MNHEY, CDR2 SVGAGI. This CDR3 is 14 amino acids long. Trimming removed 5 bases from V and 1 base from J, with 11 bases in between. CDR3 amino acids: CASSIDTYNYGYTF. The CDR3 coding sequence is TGTGCCAGCAGTATCGACACCTATAACTATGGCTACACCTTC.

The chain joins TRBV4-3 to TRBJ2-3, with D uncertain. V was trimmed by 2 bases and J by 2 bases, leaving 14 bases between them. The CDR3 runs to 16 residues. The germline V gene has CDR1 LGHNA and CDR2 YSLEER. The CDR3 spells CASSQSRLMYTDTQYF. In DNA form, the CDR3 reads TGCGCCAGCAGCCAATCTAGACTGATGTACACAGATACGCAGTATTTT.

This clone appeared once. The chain recombines TRBV7-9 with TRBJ1-1, with D hard to call. In germline, CDR1 is SEHNR, CDR2 FQNEAQ (reference sequence). This CDR3 is built from 15 residues. V lost 4 bases and J lost 1, with 13 bases in between. In nucleotides, the CDR3 is TGTGCCAGCAGCTGGCCGTTGTCGGGGAACACTGAAGCTTTCTTT. Its translation: CASSWPLSGNTEAFF.

The CDR3 loop is CSVEGGGTDTQYF. The CDR3 bases are TGCAGCGTTGAGGGGGGAGGGACAGATACGCAGTATTTT. The rearrangement uses TRBV29-1 and TRBJ2-3; 7 positions agree with TRBD2. The germline CDR1 and CDR2 sequences are SQVTM and ANQGSEA. Unmatched junction bases numbered 3, after V lost 3 bases and J lost 3 bases. The CDR3 loop spans 13 amino acids.

V usage is TRBV4-3 and J usage is TRBJ2-7; a possible D gene is TRBD2 (5 bases). V was clipped by 0 bases and J by 1 base, with 10 bases between them. CDR3 length: 15 residues. Looked up from germline, CDR1 is LGHNA and CDR2 is YSLEER. In nucleotides, the CDR3 is TGCGCCAGCAGCCAAGACGAGGGTCAATCCTACGAGCAGTACTTC. Translating it yields CASSQDEGQSYEQYF.

The J gene is TRBJ2-3, the V gene TRBV6-1; TRBD1 agrees at 11 bases. With 0 bases clipped from V and 4 bases from J, the junction kept 3 bases outside the gene matches. The V gene's germline CDR1 is MNHNS and CDR2 SASEGT. There are 16 residues in the CDR3. CDR3 DNA: TGTGCCAGCAGTGAAGCTTTGGGACAGGGGGCAGATACGCAGTATTTT. Translation: CASSEALGQGADTQYF.

J is TRBJ1-1 and V is TRBV14, with unresolved D. V lost 1 base and J lost 4, with 10 bases in between. This CDR3 comprises 14 residues. Germline CDR1 and CDR2: SGHDN and FVKESK. This CDR3 is CASSQAMIGTEAFF. In DNA, the CDR3 is TGTGCCAGCAGCCAAGCCATGATCGGCACTGAAGCTTTCTTT. The variable domain in full, completed from reference TRBV14 and TRBJ1-1, reads EAGVTQFPSHSVIEKGQTVTLRCDPISGHDNLYWYRRVMGKEIKFLLHFVKESKQDESGMPNNRFLAERTGGTYSTLKVQPAELEDSGVYFCASSQAMIGTEAFFGQGTRLTVV.

This clone has only one observation. The chain has TRBV5-5 and TRBJ2-1, with a tentative D call TRBD2 (6 bases). Per the germline V gene, CDR1 is SGHKS and CDR2 is YYEKEE (reference sequence). The ends were cut back, 1 base at V and 0 bases at J, with 8 bases in the middle. The CDR3 has 15 amino acids. This chain's CDR3 is CASSLSGVSYNEQFF. DNA of the CDR3: TGTGCCAGCAGCTTGTCGGGGGTCTCCTACAATGAGCAGTTCTTC.

This chain joins TRBV6-1 and TRBJ1-2, with 7 bases aligning to TRBD1. Per the germline V gene, CDR1 is MNHNS and CDR2 is SASEGT. V trimming: 2 bases; J trimming: 4 bases; junction bases outside the gene matches: 4. This CDR3 contains 14 residues. CDR3 sequence: CASSEQGTAYGYTF. DNA of the CDR3: TGTGCCAGCAGTGAACAGGGGACAGCCTATGGCTACACCTTC.

The sample holds one count of this clone. The gene calls are TRBV7-3 and TRBJ2-1, with D tentatively TRBD2 (5 bases). The CDR3 contains 17 residues. CDR1 and CDR2 (germline): SGHTA, FQGTGA. V was clipped by 3 bases and J by 7 bases, with 22 bases between them. CDR3 coding DNA: TGTGCCAGCAGCTTCCTCCCAGCGGACCCCAAGAGGAATGAGCAGTTCTTC. Translated, it gives CASSFLPADPKRNEQFF.

V gene TRBV19 combines with J gene TRBJ1-3; D is unresolved. This CDR3 contains 15 residues. From germline, CDR1 is LNHDA and CDR2 SQIVND (reference sequence). V was shortened by 3 bases and J by 0 bases, with 9 bases between the two germline ends. The CDR3 loop is CASSIRPPSGNTIYF. As DNA, the CDR3 is TGTGCCAGTAGTATCCGTCCCCCCTCTGGAAACACCATATATTTT.

V gene TRBV6-5 combines with J gene TRBJ1-6, with TRBD1 identical over 9 bases. The germline V gene encodes CDR1 MNHEY and CDR2 SVGAGI. The CDR3 loop spans 14 amino acids. Unmatched junction bases numbered 7, after V lost 6 bases and J lost 10 bases. The CDR3 here is CASSSGQGGSPLHF. The CDR3 DNA follows: TGTGCCAGCAGCTCGGGACAGGGTGGCTCACCCCTCCACTTT.

The chain links TRBV11-2 to TRBJ2-5; tentative D call: TRBD1 (5 bases). CDR1 and CDR2 from the germline V gene are SGHAT and FQNNGV. The V end was cut by 1 base, the J end by 4 bases, with 13 bases between. CDR3 length equals 15 residues. CDR3 coding DNA: TGTGCCAGCAGCTTAGGGGGCGCCCGGCCAGAGACCCAGTACTTC. Its protein product is CASSLGGARPETQYF.

CDR3 region: CASRDDRSHSYEQYF. In DNA, the CDR3 is TGTGCCAGCAGGGACGACAGGTCCCACTCCTACGAGCAGTACTTC. This chain uses TRBV2 with TRBJ2-7, with D possibly TRBD1 on 6 matching bases. V shed 6 bases and J shed 0 bases, with 15 bases lying between them. The CDR3 is made up of 15 amino acids. Germline-derived CDR1 and CDR2 are SNHLY and FYNNEI.